The T cell receptor (beta chain) described here comes from a study of cytomegalovirus exposure and HLA in healthy donors. Findings of the study overall: Whilst most TCR sequences proved rare, a subset of public TCRs occurred across many donors. Follow-up analysis seemed to connect common viral pathogens with several of the most significant clusters identified. Cytomegalovirus association was assigned to approximately 180 TCR beta chains. As confirmed in vitro, a few CMV-associated chains were specific for CMV antigens.

V lost 6 bases, J lost 2 bases, and 14 bases lay in between. CDR3 size: 14 residues. Germline CDR1 and CDR2: MNHEY and SVGAGI. This clone turned up a few times. The target antigen is unknown. The PCR contained 60 Vbeta and 13 Jbeta primers. Libraries were prepared by immunoSEQ multiplex PCR; TCRdb keeps only in-frame clonotypes and omits some of them. The repertoire holds around 130,000 clones, with 84% as singletons. This receptor was identified in a man aged 45-65 years in good health and CMV-seronegative. The chain joins TRBV6-5 to TRBJ2-7, with D possibly TRBD2 on 5 matching bases. The sample consisted of PBMCs. Written as DNA, the CDR3 is TGTGCCAGCAGCCTGGAGGCCGGTACCTACGAGCAGTACTTC. Translating it yields CASSLEAGTYEQYF.